Listed here are 23 T cell receptor beta chains from one sample, sequenced in a study of T cells in Graves' hyperthyroidism and ophthalmopathy. There were TCR beta CDR3 regions amplified from RNA transcripts. HTBI primers were the set used in a first-round RT-PCR of the TCR CDR3. TCRdb reanalysed the multiplex PCR reads using MiXCR and keeps one entry per CDR3 protein. The table includes 300,000 to 350,000 distinct CDR3 sequences, around a sixth detected once. Sequencing was carried out using blood. The receptors originated from a woman aged 45-60 years with Graves' hyperthyroidism.

The table lists this clonotype with many counts. The CDR3 region is CASSLEVGSAGELFF. The CDR3 region has the DNA TGTGCCAGCAGCTTAGAAGTGGGGTCTGCCGGGGAGCTGTTTTTT. The chain has TRBV7-2 and TRBJ2-2; D not certain. The V end was cut by 1 base, the J end by 6 bases, with 12 bases between. The CDR3 runs 15 residues. Germline loops: CDR1 SGHTA, CDR2 FQGNSA.

The J gene is TRBJ2-7, the V gene TRBV28; 11 nucleotides match TRBD2. CDR3 size: 15 residues. V dropped 5 bases and J dropped 7; count of bases not matched to a gene: 10. Germline CDR1 and CDR2: MDHEN and SYDVKM. CDR3 nucleotide sequence: TGTGCCAGCAGTCCCCCGGTAGCGGGAGGGCGAGAGCAGTACTTC. It codes for CASSPPVAGGREQYF.

This clonotype was recorded many times. This chain uses TRBV6-2 or TRBV6-3 with TRBJ2-7; D unclear. Per the germline V gene, CDR1 is MNHEY and CDR2 is SVGEGT. Deletions cut 5 bases from V and 3 bases from J, with 11 bases between. The CDR3 loop spans 13 amino acids. The CDR3 DNA is TGTGCCAGCAGTACCGAGAGGTACTACGAGCAGTACTTC. Amino acid sequence: CASSTERYYEQYF.

This clonotype has more than one count but fewer than ten. This sequence joins TRBV2 and TRBJ2-7, with D possibly being TRBD1 (5 bases). The germline V and J ends were trimmed by 7 bases and 2 bases, with 6 bases remaining between them. CDR3 length equals 11 residues. Germline-derived CDR1 and CDR2 are SNHLY and FYNNEI. The CDR3 DNA is TGTGCCAGCATCAGGGCCTACGAGCAGTACGTC. It codes for CASIRAYEQYV.

The table lists this clonotype with a few counts. CDR3: CASSHRGMYF. The CDR3 bases are TGTGCCAGCAGTCACAGGGGCATGTACTTC. The V gene is TRBV6-1, the J gene TRBJ2-7; 7 bases are a match to TRBD1. V was pared by 5 bases and J by 12 bases, with 4 bases of the junction left unmatched. The V gene's germline CDR1 is MNHNS and CDR2 SASEGT. The CDR3 runs to 10 residues.

This clonotype was seen ten or more times. The chain has TRBV2 and TRBJ1-2; 7 bases fit TRBD1. This CDR3 is 14 amino acids long. V lost 6 bases, J lost 4 bases, and 8 bases stayed unmatched. Looked up from germline, CDR1 is SNHLY and CDR2 is FYNNEI. CDR3 coding DNA: TGTGCCAGCAGAAAACAGGGGCAGGGCTATGGCTACACCTTC. Translated, it gives CASRKQGQGYGYTF.

This clonotype was detected only a few times. The CDR3: CASSYRLYQETQYF. The CDR3 bases are TGTGCCAGCAGCTACCGCCTGTACCAAGAGACCCAGTACTTC. The chain carries TRBV7-6 and TRBJ2-5; no definite D call. CDR1 and CDR2 from the germline V gene are SGHVS and FNYEAQ. With 4 bases removed from V and 0 bases from J, the gap between germline ends came to 9 bases. The CDR3 length is 14 residues.

J is TRBJ1-3 and V is TRBV9; D possibly corresponds to TRBD1 (6 bases). CDR3 length: 15 amino acids. In germline, CDR1 is SGDLS, CDR2 YYNGEE. With 4 bases removed from V and 0 bases from J, the gap between germline ends came to 11 bases. DNA for the CDR3: TGTGCCAGCAGCCAGGGGACGGACTCTGGAAACACCATATATTTT. This gives the protein CASSQGTDSGNTIYF.

In this sample, this clonotype turned up many times. V is TRBV3-1 and J is TRBJ1-3; no clear D gene. The germline CDR1 and CDR2 sequences are LGHDT and YNNKEL (reference sequence). The germline V and J ends were trimmed by 3 bases and 1 base, with 10 bases remaining between them. CDR3 length: 15 residues. The CDR3 loop is CASSHRHESGNTIYF. Written as DNA, the CDR3 is TGTGCCAGCAGCCATAGGCACGAATCTGGAAACACCATATATTTT.

As for this clonotype: Given a much more abundant clone one base away, this may be a read error. The rearrangement uses TRBV11-2 and TRBJ2-7; possible D gene TRBD2, 6 bases. Germline values: CDR1 SGHAT, CDR2 FQNNGV. The V end was cut by 1 base, the J end by 3 bases, with 13 bases between. The CDR3 covers 15 residues. As DNA, the CDR3 is TGTGCCAGCAGCTTAGGCGGGGCAGACTTCTACGAGCAGTACTTC. This sequence encodes CASSLGGADFYEQYF.

This clonotype has only a few counts. V is TRBV20-1 and J is TRBJ1-5; D possibly corresponds to TRBD1 (6 bases). The CDR3 runs to 13 residues. Germline V gives CDR1 DFQATT, CDR2 SNEGSKA (reference sequence). V was trimmed by 5 bases and J by 7 bases, leaving 15 bases between them. CDR3 coding DNA: TGCAGTGCTGGTCGACAGGTAGGCCAGCCCCAGCATTTT. Translated, it gives CSAGRQVGQPQHF.

Ten or more counts support this clonotype. The chain carries TRBV18 and TRBJ2-5; no clear D. The CDR3 length is 14 residues. V lost 2 bases, J lost 5 bases, and 12 bases lay in between. Germline V gene sequence: CDR1 KGHSH, CDR2 LQKENI. Written as DNA, the CDR3 is TGTGCCAGCTCACCAGCAAGAGGATGGGAGACCCAGTACTTC. It yields the protein CASSPARGWETQYF.

This clonotype was counted a few times. This sequence joins TRBV12-3 or TRBV12-4 and TRBJ1-5, with D unresolved. Trimming removed 3 bases at V and 3 bases at J, with 6 bases between. The CDR3 length is 13 residues. In DNA form, the CDR3 reads TGTGCCAGCAGTTTCGGAAACAATCAGCCCCAGCATTTT. Translating it yields CASSFGNNQPQHF.

This clonotype has more than one count but fewer than ten. The chain carries TRBV20-1 and TRBJ1-4, with D possibly being TRBD1 (5 bases). This CDR3 has 13 amino acids. V was shortened by 3 bases and J by 3 bases, with 8 bases between the two germline ends. Germline CDR1 is DFQATT and CDR2 is SNEGSKA (reference sequence). This CDR3 reads CSASRVANEKLFF. CDR3 DNA: TGCAGTGCTAGCAGGGTGGCTAATGAAAAACTGTTTTTT.

This chain connects TRBV5-1 to TRBJ2-3, with TRBD1 identical over 9 bases. The CDR3 has 15 residues. Per the germline V gene, CDR1 is SGHRS and CDR2 is YFSETQ. With V trimmed by 0 bases and J by 5 bases, 4 bases remained unmatched. The CDR3 DNA follows: TGCGCCAGCAGCTTGGAACAGGGGGCGAAAGATACGCAGTATTTT. Protein product: CASSLEQGAKDTQYF. Using reference TRBV5-1 and TRBJ2-3 for the parts outside the CDR3, the full variable domain is KAGVTQTPRYLIKTRGQQVTLSCSPISGHRSVSWYQQTPGQGLQFLFEYFSETQRNKGNFPGRFSGRQFSNSRSEMNVSTLELGDSALYLCASSLEQGAKDTQYFGPGTRLTVL.

This clonotype occurred a few times. The chain's CDR3 is CASRRTGVPLMNTEAFF. CDR3 sequence (DNA): TGCGCCAGCAGGAGGACAGGGGTCCCTCTTATGAACACTGAAGCTTTCTTT. The chain combines TRBV5-1 with TRBJ1-1; 9 bases fit TRBD1. Germline V lookup: CDR1 SGHRS, CDR2 YFSETQ. The length of the CDR3 is 17 residues. With V trimmed by 5 bases and J by 0 bases, 11 bases remained unmatched.

Of note for this clonotype: This may stem from a read error, because a much larger clone lies one nucleotide away. The gene calls are TRBV6-2 or TRBV6-3 and TRBJ2-7, with 8 bases aligning to TRBD2. The CDR3 extends over 15 amino acids. V was pared by 8 bases and J by 2 bases, with 11 bases of the junction left unmatched. Germline V gives CDR1 MNHEY, CDR2 SVGEGT. The CDR3 is CASQRGGLNPYEQYV. The CDR3 DNA reads TGTGCCAGCCAACGGGGGGGCCTCAACCCCTACGAGCAGTACGTC.

Only a few counts were recorded for this clonotype. The V gene is TRBV7-9, the J gene TRBJ2-5, with TRBD1 matching 7 bases. Germline V CDR1 and CDR2: SEHNR, FQNEAQ (reference sequence). With V trimmed by 5 bases and J by 4 bases, 7 bases remained unmatched. The CDR3 runs to 14 residues. CDR3 in amino acids: CASSLSQGLETQYF. CDR3 DNA: TGTGCCAGCAGCCTCTCACAGGGGCTAGAGACCCAGTACTTC.

This sequence joins TRBV5-5 and TRBJ2-5; D tentatively reads TRBD1 or TRBD2 (5 bases each). Germline V gene sequence: CDR1 SGHKS, CDR2 YYEKEE (reference sequence). Trimming cost V 6 bases and J 0 bases, with 12 bases left between them. The CDR3 has 14 amino acids. The CDR3 protein is CASTFRGDQETQYF. The CDR3 bases are TGTGCCAGCACCTTCAGAGGGGACCAAGAGACCCAGTACTTC. The full variable domain, with the rest looked up from reference TRBV5-5 and TRBJ2-5, is DAGVTQSPTHLIKTRGQQVTLRCSPISGHKSVSWYQQVLGQGPQFIFQYYEKEERGRGNFPDRFSARQFPNYSSELNVNALLLGDSALYLCASTFRGDQETQYFGPGTRLLVL.

This clonotype was found a few times. The V gene is TRBV7-8, the J gene TRBJ2-1; 9 bases are shared with TRBD2. The CDR3 consists of 18 residues. Trimming cost V 0 bases and J 0 bases; bases outside gene matches: 6. Germline V gene data show CDR1 as SGHVS and CDR2 as FQNEAQ. The CDR3 region is CASSLAPSGASSYNEQFF. CDR3 DNA: TGTGCCAGCAGCTTAGCTCCTAGCGGGGCGAGCTCCTACAATGAGCAGTTCTTC.

A few counts support this clonotype. V gene TRBV19 combines with J gene TRBJ1-5, with TRBD1 as a possible D gene (6 bases). This CDR3 comprises 17 residues. Deletions cut 1 base from V and 0 bases from J, with 13 bases between. Germline assignment: CDR1 LNHDA and CDR2 SQIVND (reference sequence). CDR3 in amino acids: CASSIVGGSYSNQPQHF. CDR3 in DNA: TGTGCCAGTAGTATAGTTGGGGGCAGCTATAGCAATCAGCCCCAGCATTTT.

The rearrangement joins TRBV30 to TRBJ1-4, with D unresolved. The germline CDR1 and CDR2 sequences are GTSNPN and SVGIG (reference sequence). The CDR3 is 11 amino acids. Trimming stripped 2 bases from V and 16 bases from J, with 14 bases between. The CDR3 spells CAWSTGPHQFF. DNA for the CDR3: TGTGCCTGGAGTACCGGTCCACATCAGTTTTTT.

This clonotype was observed many times. The chain links TRBV28 to TRBJ2-1, with TRBD1 identical over 9 bases. CDR1 is MDHEN and CDR2 is SYDVKM in the germline V gene. The V and J ends lost 10 bases and 8 bases, in that order; junction bases with no gene match: 15. The CDR3 is 15 amino acids. The chain's CDR3 is CATNKPGQGYDEQFF. CDR3 sequence (DNA): TGTGCCACCAACAAACCGGGACAGGGTTACGATGAGCAGTTCTTC.